Here is one T cell receptor beta chain with its context. The antigen remains unidentified. This entry is derived from a study of cytomegalovirus exposure and HLA in healthy donors. On the study more broadly: Later analysis reported that the 130 or so validation repertoires shared the platform of the approximately 670 first-cohort repertoires.

Regarding the study as a whole: Among the CMV-associated chains, a few were confirmed in vitro as specific for CMV antigens.

The assay was immunoSEQ multiplex PCR, and TCRdb's table has in-frame clones only and misses some. The sample consists of about 250,000 clones, more than 85% of them appearing once. Germline V CDR1 and CDR2: SNHLY, FYNNEI. The CDR3 is 14 residues long. V was pared by 1 base and J by 7 bases, with 11 bases between. The receptor was isolated from a man between 18 and 29 years old in good health and CMV-seropositive. The V gene is TRBV2, the J gene TRBJ1-5; D is unclear. Sequencing was performed on PBMCs. The CDR3 spells CASSEGGGGQPQHF. DNA of the CDR3: TGTGCCAGCAGTGAAGGGGGAGGAGGACAGCCCCAGCATTTT. Full variable domain (remainder filled in from reference TRBV2 and TRBJ1-5): EPEVTQTPSHQVTQMGQEVILRCVPISNHLYFYWYRQILGQKVEFLVSFYNNEISEKSEIFDDQFSVERPDGSNFTLKIRSTKLEDSAMYFCASSEGGGGQPQHFGDGTRLSIL.